These 12 T cell receptor beta chains were all obtained from the same sample, sequenced in a study of metastatic and nonmetastatic thyroid tumors. TCRdb ran MiXCR on the PCR reads. In the table there are 15,000 or so clones, about 29% of which are singletons. Before thyroid surgery, none of the patients had received any treatment. The sample was tumor tissue. These receptors were obtained from a male donor with papillary thyroid cancer or a benign thyroid nodule (not recorded which). Some clones in this sample may be carry-over from other donors' samples.

This clone showed up many times. The chain employs TRBV7-9 and TRBJ1-1; the match to TRBD1 covers 7 bases. The CDR3 has 17 residues. CDR1 is SEHNR and CDR2 is FQNEAQ in the germline V gene (reference sequence). The V gene end was trimmed by 5 bases and the J gene end by 4 bases; junction bases not matched to a gene: 16. The DNA for the CDR3 is TGTGCCAGCAGCCCCGGTCCAAGGACAGGTCCCGCCACTGAAGCTTTCTTT. Its protein product is CASSPGPRTGPATEAFF.

This clone counts as medium-sized. The chain links TRBV28 to TRBJ2-7; 8 bases line up with TRBD2. The V gene's germline CDR1 is MDHEN and CDR2 SYDVKM. CDR3 length equals 16 residues. V was clipped by 2 bases and J by 1 base; unmatched bases: 7. The CDR3 nucleotides are TGTGCCAGCAGTTTAGTCGGTCTAGCGGGTTCCTACGAGCAGTACTTC. The encoded protein is CASSLVGLAGSYEQYF.

In this sample, this clone turned up many times. This chain joins TRBV6-1 and TRBJ1-1; D is uncertain. The V and J ends lost 5 bases and 0 bases respectively, with 10 bases between them. The CDR3 runs to 14 residues. The germline V gene has CDR1 MNHNS and CDR2 SASEGT. The CDR3 loop is CASSPDRLNTEAFF. The CDR3 DNA reads as TGTGCCAGCAGTCCGGACCGACTGAACACTGAAGCTTTCTTT.

This clone was detected many times. The chain carries TRBV20-1 and TRBJ2-7; D is unclear. The CDR3 runs to 14 residues. Germline V gene lookup returns CDR1 DFQATT and CDR2 SNEGSKA (reference sequence). V was cut by 3 bases and J by 4 bases, with 16 bases left in between. CDR3 in amino acids: CSASYRARMYEQYF. The CDR3 DNA follows: TGCAGTGCTAGTTATCGGGCCCGAATGTACGAGCAGTACTTC.

There are a few counts of this clone. The gene calls are TRBV13 and TRBJ2-7; either TRBD1 or TRBD2 may fit D (6 bases each). This CDR3 has 14 residues. The germline CDR1 and CDR2 sequences are PRHDT and FYEKMQ (reference sequence). V was shortened by 0 bases and J by 6 bases, with 12 bases between the two germline ends. DNA of the CDR3: TGTGCCAGCAGCTTAGGGCCGGGGGCGAGCGAGCAGTACTTC. Its translation: CASSLGPGASEQYF.

The V gene is TRBV20-1, the J gene TRBJ1-1, with D unresolved. CDR1 is DFQATT, CDR2 SNEGSKA, per germline (reference sequence). CDR3 size: 18 residues. V lost 0 bases and J 0 bases, leaving 20 bases between the germline ends. The CDR3 region is CSARDNGKLNSMNTEAFF. The DNA of the CDR3 is TGCAGTGCTAGAGATAATGGTAAACTGAACAGTATGAACACTGAAGCTTTCTTT.

The sample holds a few counts of this clone. The V and J genes are TRBV12-3 or TRBV12-4 and TRBJ1-5; D remains unclear. There are 13 residues in the CDR3. Between the trimmed V and J ends, which lost 4 bases and 0 bases, there was a span of 4 bases. This CDR3 is CASSWDSNQPQHF. CDR3 in DNA: TGTGCCAGCAGTTGGGATAGCAATCAGCCCCAGCATTTT.

J is TRBJ1-2 and V is TRBV30, with D maybe TRBD1 (5 bases). The V and J ends lost 3 bases and 3 bases respectively, with 11 bases between them. The CDR3 loop spans 13 amino acids. Germline V CDR1 and CDR2: GTSNPN, SVGIG (reference sequence). The CDR3 loop reads CAWSWGGDYGYTF. The CDR3 DNA reads TGTGCCTGGAGCTGGGGAGGGGACTATGGCTACACCTTC.

The rearrangement joins TRBV13 to TRBJ2-1, with 7 positions matching TRBD2. Germline V gene sequence: CDR1 PRHDT, CDR2 FYEKMQ (reference sequence). V lost 5 bases and J lost 6; bases outside the gene matches: 4. The CDR3 spans 13 residues. This chain's CDR3 is CASSPPSGNEQFF. The CDR3 coding sequence is TGTGCCAGCAGCCCCCCTAGCGGCAATGAGCAGTTCTTC.

The rearrangement links TRBV6-1 to TRBJ1-4; TRBD1 agrees at 10 bases. The CDR3 covers 14 residues. CDR1 MNHNS and CDR2 SASEGT come from the germline V gene. J was trimmed by 7 bases and V by 3 bases; bases with no gene match: 2. The CDR3 nucleotides read TGTGCCAGCAGTGAGGGACAGGGGTTTGAAAAACTGTTTTTT. It translates to CASSEGQGFEKLFF.

V is TRBV9 and J is TRBJ2-2, with TRBD1 as a possible D gene (5 bases). Trimming left V 6 bases short and J 4 bases short, with 16 bases between. CDR3 length: 15 amino acids. Germline V CDR1 and CDR2: SGDLS, YYNGEE. CDR3 sequence: CASNAQQEPTGELFF. In nucleotides, the CDR3 is TGTGCCAGCAACGCTCAACAGGAACCCACCGGGGAGCTGTTTTTT.

This clone was seen many times. The chain recombines TRBV20-1 with TRBJ1-4; D call uncertain. Trimming shortened V by 0 bases and J by 7 bases, and 9 bases separated the two germline ends. The CDR3 spans 13 residues. The germline gives CDR1 DFQATT, CDR2 SNEGSKA (reference sequence). The CDR3 sequence is CSARDPGGEKLFF. CDR3 in DNA: TGCAGTGCTAGAGATCCGGGAGGTGAAAAACTGTTTTTT.